Detailed here is one T cell receptor (beta chain). The CDR3 consists of 16 residues. The germline gives CDR1 KGHDR, CDR2 SFDVKD. V lost 4 bases to trimming and J lost 4 bases, with 16 bases between them. This sample stems from a study of blood T cell repertoires in COVID-19. Study-wide context: COVID-19 samples from acute and convalescent phases originated in the United States, Italy and Spain. Sample material is recorded as cDNA or gDNA derived from T cells, B-cell-depleted T cells, or PBMCs.

As originally analysed: The authors estimated nucleated cell counts from reference gene primer amplification. The table came from immunoSEQ multiplex PCR; TCRdb's copy has only in-frame clones and leaves some out. V, J and clone size are those of that table, while D and trimming were read from the DNA. The sample includes approximately 65,000 clones, about 83% of them seen just once. This sequence joins TRBV24-1 and TRBJ1-3; no definite D call. The origin of this receptor is a human donor in a cohort sampled during active COVID-19. Sample: peripheral blood. Here the CDR3 reads CATSEETGGSGNTIYF. The CDR3 nucleotides are TGTGCCACCAGTGAGGAGACTGGAGGGTCAGGAAACACCATATATTTT.